Listed below are T cell receptor beta chains from one sample, sequenced in a study of OX40 agonist ivuxolimab in advanced cancers. The table came from immunoSEQ multiplex PCR; TCRdb's copy has only in-frame clones and leaves some out. This sample has tens of thousands of clones, with 70% to 90% found just once. The specimen comprised CD4+ or CD8+ T cells sorted from blood, sampled in a trial of the OX40 agonist ivuxolimab. Source of these receptors: an adult with an advanced solid tumor such as melanoma, head and neck, liver or kidney cancer. The CDR3 runs from the conserved cysteine through the conserved F or W. D genes are given only for firm matches. Size is stated for part of the rows, as once, few or many counts, or as a class when the clone is expanded.

V	length	D	size	J	CDR3	DNA
TRBV2	13	-	-	TRBJ1-5	CASSPRGSQPQHF	TGTGCCAGCAGTCCCCGAGGCTCGCAGCCCCAGCATTTT
TRBV23-1	16	TRBD1	once	TRBJ1-3	CASSRVDRGRGNTIYF	TGCGCCAGCAGTCGGGTCGACAGGGGGCGAGGAAACACCATATATTTT
TRBV28	14	TRBD1	-	TRBJ2-7	CASSETGSSYEQYF	TGTGCCAGCAGTGAGACAGGGAGCTCCTACGAGCAGTACTTC
TRBV5-1	12	-	once	TRBJ2-7	CASSLGEGPQYF	TGCGCCAGCAGCTTGGGAGAGGGACCGCAGTACTTC
TRBV20-1	11	-	-	TRBJ2-1	CSATWESEQFF	TGCAGTGCCACTTGGGAGTCCGAGCAGTTCTTC
TRBV18	18	-	-	TRBJ2-6	CASSPKMRSSSGANVLTF	TGTGCCAGCTCACCTAAAATGCGCAGCAGCTCTGGGGCCAACGTCCTGACTTTC
TRBV11-2	18	TRBD1	-	TRBJ1-2	CASSLDSGQGARLHGYTF	TGTGCCAGCAGCTTAGACTCTGGGCAGGGGGCCAGGTTACATGGCTACACCTTC
TRBV6-1	15	-	-	TRBJ1-3	CASSEGATGVNTIYF	TGTGCCAGCAGTGAAGGCGCGACTGGGGTCAACACCATATATTTT
TRBV6-5	13	TRBD1	-	TRBJ1-2	CASSGQGFYGYTF	TGTGCCAGCAGTGGACAGGGTTTCTATGGCTACACCTTC
TRBV21-1	16	-	once	TRBJ1-6	CASSKAPIRLGPPLHF	TGTGCCAGCAGCAAAGCCCCCATTCGCCTCGGTCCACCCCTCCACTTT
TRBV15	16	TRBD2	-	TRBJ2-1	CATSSPSGGVYNEQFF	TGTGCCACCAGCAGTCCCTCTGGGGGGGTCTACAATGAGCAGTTCTTC
TRBV5-1	14	-	-	TRBJ1-1	CASSLGRLNTEAFF	TGCGCCAGCAGCTTGGGCAGATTGAACACTGAAGCTTTCTTT
TRBV4-2	15	TRBD1	-	TRBJ1-6	CASSQSTGGNSPLHF	TGTGCCAGCAGCCAGTCCACAGGGGGCAATTCACCCCTCCACTTT
TRBV7-8	15	-	-	TRBJ1-5	CASSSGGRNNQPQHF	TGTGCCAGCAGCTCCGGGGGGCGGAACAATCAGCCCCAGCATTTT
TRBV19	13	-	-	TRBJ2-7	CASSIGTPYEQYF	TGTGCCAGTAGTATAGGGACCCCCTACGAGCAGTACTTC
TRBV20-1	11	-	-	TRBJ1-2	CSVGTNYGYTF	TGCAGTGTAGGGACGAATTATGGCTACACCTTC
TRBV7-6	18	TRBD1	-	TRBJ2-7	CASSSLPPGTGGVNEQYF	TGTGCCAGCAGCTCCCTACCTCCAGGGACAGGGGGTGTAAACGAGCAGTACTTC
TRBV6-5	11	-	-	TRBJ2-5	CASSMQETQYF	TGTGCCAGCAGCATGCAAGAGACCCAGTACTTC
TRBV5-1	15	-	-	TRBJ2-2	CASSLYGADTGELFF	TGCGCCAGCAGCTTGTACGGGGCTGACACCGGGGAGCTGTTTTTT
TRBV14	16	TRBD2	-	TRBJ2-3	CASSQGLAGGTDTQYF	TGTGCCAGCAGCCAAGGGCTAGCGGGGGGCACAGATACGCAGTATTTT
TRBV18	17	-	once	TRBJ2-6	CASSRNARNSGANVLTF	TGTGCCAGCTCACGTAACGCACGTAACTCTGGGGCCAACGTCCTGACTTTC
TRBV5-8	14	-	-	TRBJ2-5	CASSLERGVETQYF	TGTGCCAGCAGCTTGGAGAGGGGCGTCGAGACCCAGTACTTC
TRBV15	15	-	once	TRBJ1-5	CATSRDWTGNQPQHF	TGTGCCACCAGCAGGGATTGGACGGGCAATCAGCCCCAGCATTTT
TRBV6-5	13	-	-	TRBJ1-6	CASRGTGNSPLHF	TGTGCCAGCAGAGGGACGGGGAATTCACCCCTCCACTTT
TRBV7-8	13	-	-	TRBJ2-2	CASSRRTAGELFF	TGTGCCAGCAGCCGTCGGACCGCCGGGGAGCTGTTTTTT
TRBV6-6	12	-	once	TRBJ2-7	CASSPGAYEQYF	TGTGCCAGCAGTCCAGGTGCCTACGAGCAGTACTTC
TRBV7-8	15	TRBD2	-	TRBJ2-3	CASTGLGGDTDTQYF	TGTGCCAGCACCGGGCTCGGGGGGGACACAGATACGCAGTATTTT
TRBV19	14	-	-	TRBJ1-4	CASRATWGNEKLFF	TGTGCCAGTAGGGCGACCTGGGGTAATGAAAAACTGTTTTTT
TRBV4-1	14	-	-	TRBJ2-2	CASKGVLISGELFF	TGCGCCAGCAAGGGGGTACTTATTTCAGGGGAGCTGTTTTTT
TRBV2	13	TRBD1	-	TRBJ1-2	CASKAGGPYGYTF	TGTGCCAGCAAGGCAGGGGGACCTTATGGCTACACCTTC
TRBV4-1	18	TRBD2	-	TRBJ2-3	CASSQDRGSGGARDTQYF	TGCGCCAGCAGCCAAGATCGGGGTAGCGGGGGGGCCAGAGATACGCAGTATTTT
TRBV4-1	16	TRBD1	-	TRBJ1-5	CASSSIPGQGGEPQHF	TGCGCCAGCAGCTCAATTCCGGGACAGGGAGGAGAGCCCCAGCATTTT
TRBV5-1	16	-	-	TRBJ2-1	CASSLGARSVGNEQFF	TGCGCCAGCAGCTTGGGGGCTAGGAGCGTAGGCAATGAGCAGTTCTTC
TRBV5-1	12	-	-	TRBJ2-7	CASRFDLYEQYF	TGCGCCAGCAGATTTGACCTCTACGAGCAGTACTTC
TRBV5-4	14	-	-	TRBJ2-7	CASSSSDESYEQYF	TGTGCCAGCAGCTCGTCGGACGAGTCCTACGAGCAGTACTTC
TRBV6-6	14	TRBD1	-	TRBJ1-1	CASSAGQGVTEAFF	TGTGCCAGCAGCGCGGGACAGGGCGTCACTGAAGCTTTCTTT
TRBV6-1	14	-	-	TRBJ2-5	CASSEVGVRDEQYF	TGTGCCAGCAGTGAAGTCGGCGTACGCGATGAGCAGTACTTC
TRBV14	13	-	once	TRBJ1-1	CASSQRGYPEAFF	TGTGCCAGCAGCCAACGGGGGTACCCTGAAGCTTTCTTT
TRBV6-5	12	TRBD1	-	TRBJ2-2	CASSGTAGELFF	TGTGCCAGCAGTGGGACAGCCGGGGAGCTGTTTTTT
TRBV6-5	12	-	-	TRBJ1-2	CASSQGGNGYTF	TGTGCCAGCAGTCAGGGAGGGAATGGCTACACCTTC
TRBV29-1	15	-	once	TRBJ1-2	CSVEVGEQTNYGYTF	TGCAGCGTTGAAGTTGGGGAGCAAACTAACTATGGCTACACCTTC
TRBV19	14	TRBD1	-	TRBJ2-2	CASGDRGNTGELFF	TGTGCCAGTGGGGACAGGGGAAACACCGGGGAGCTGTTTTTT
TRBV11-2	15	TRBD1	-	TRBJ1-1	CASSLATGMRTEAFF	TGTGCCAGCAGCTTAGCGACAGGGATGAGGACTGAAGCTTTCTTT
TRBV5-4	14	TRBD1	-	TRBJ1-1	CASSLGDRGTEAFF	TGTGCCAGCAGCTTAGGGGACAGGGGTACTGAAGCTTTCTTT
TRBV7-7	13	-	-	TRBJ1-6	CASSLGVNSPLHF	TGTGCTAGCAGCTTAGGGGTTAATTCACCCCTCCACTTT
TRBV5-6	14	-	-	TRBJ2-1	CASSMGQSYNEQFF	TGTGCCAGCAGCATGGGGCAGTCCTACAATGAGCAGTTCTTC
TRBV6-1	16	-	-	TRBJ1-3	CASSETTIRSGNTIYF	TGTGCCAGCAGTGAAACTACGATTAGGAGTGGAAACACCATATATTTT
TRBV15	15	TRBD1	-	TRBJ1-2	CATSSGTGGFYGYTF	TGTGCCACCAGCAGCGGGACAGGGGGCTTCTATGGCTACACCTTC
TRBV7-6	15	-	-	TRBJ2-7	CASSPRAGSTYEQYF	TGTGCCAGCAGCCCCCGCGCAGGGTCGACCTACGAGCAGTACTTC
TRBV4-1	16	-	-	TRBJ2-2	CASSRFEGGGTGELFF	TGCGCCAGCAGCCGGTTTGAGGGGGGTGGCACCGGGGAGCTGTTTTTT
TRBV9	15	-	-	TRBJ2-1	CASSVVPSLPDEQFF	TGTGCCAGCAGCGTAGTCCCTAGCCTCCCCGATGAGCAGTTCTTC
TRBV5-1	14	-	-	TRBJ2-5	CASSSGRSKETQYF	TGCGCCAGCAGCTCGGGACGGTCCAAAGAGACCCAGTACTTC
TRBV4-3	16	TRBD2	-	TRBJ2-5	CASSQGSGGPQETQYF	TGCGCCAGCAGCCAAGGCAGCGGGGGGCCCCAAGAGACCCAGTACTTC
TRBV27	15	TRBD2	-	TRBJ2-7	CASSLNSGGAYEQYF	TGTGCCAGCAGTTTGAATAGCGGGGGGGCCTACGAGCAGTACTTC
TRBV4-1	15	-	once	TRBJ2-7	CASSQGGNMDYEQYF	TGCGCCAGCAGCCAAGGAGGAAATATGGACTACGAGCAGTACTTC